Listed below are T cell receptor beta chains from one sample, sequenced in a study of T-cell reconstitution after alpha-beta-depleted transplantation in children. MiXCR was run by TCRdb on the PCR reads, yielding one entry per CDR3 protein. Here the sample spans roughly 200,000 distinct CDR3 sequences, approximately 15% being singletons. The material sequenced was PBMCs from the stem cell graft donor, taken from the stem cell graft. These receptors originate from a human donor who donated a stem cell graft to a child with acute lymphoblastic leukemia. The CDR3 runs from the conserved cysteine through the conserved F or W. The D gene is left open where the match is weak. Clone size is shown for a subset of rows, as once, few, many or a class of expanded clone.

CASRADRSSYEQYF	TGTGCCAGCAGGGCGGACAGGAGTTCCTACGAGCAGTACTTC	TRBD1	TRBJ2-7	TRBV25-1	many
CSARDLGESSYNEQFF	TGCAGTGCTAGAGATCTGGGGGAGAGCTCCTACAATGAGCAGTTCTTC	-	TRBJ2-1	TRBV20-1	few
CASSSSGQGAEGYTF	TGTGCCAGCAGCTCCTCTGGGCAGGGGGCGGAGGGCTACACCTTC	TRBD1	TRBJ1-2	TRBV11-2	many
CASSLGTEYEQYF	TGCGCCAGCAGCCTCGGAACTGAATACGAGCAGTACTTC	-	TRBJ2-7	TRBV5-1	many
CSARESGLAGGDEQYF	TGCAGTGCTAGAGAGTCGGGCCTAGCGGGAGGCGACGAGCAGTACTTC	TRBD2	TRBJ2-7	TRBV20-1	many
CSVYRVTGELFF	TGCAGCGTTTACAGGGTCACCGGGGAGCTGTTTTTT	-	TRBJ2-2	TRBV29-1	many
CASSGTPRNQPQHF	TGTGCCAGCAGCGGGACACCCCGAAATCAGCCCCAGCATTTT	-	TRBJ1-5	TRBV2	-
CASSASRVQETQYF	TGTGCCAGCAGTGCTAGCAGGGTACAAGAGACCCAGTACTTC	-	TRBJ2-5	TRBV27	many
CASSLLSGGGEKLFF	TGTGCCAGCAGCTTGTTATCGGGGGGCGGTGAAAAACTGTTTTTT	-	TRBJ1-4	TRBV5-5	many
CASSLVPSEVYEQYF	TGCGCCAGCAGCTTGGTACCTAGCGAGGTCTACGAGCAGTACTTC	-	TRBJ2-7	TRBV5-1	-
CSAMNRGVAKNIQYF	TGCAGTGCTATGAACAGGGGAGTAGCCAAAAACATTCAGTACTTC	TRBD1	TRBJ2-4	TRBV20-1	few
CAISESEIDRDEETQYF	TGTGCCATCAGTGAGTCCGAAATCGACAGGGACGAGGAGACCCAGTACTTC	TRBD1	TRBJ2-5	TRBV10-3	many
CASSLEAGGPIDNEQFF	TGCGCCAGCAGCTTGGAAGCGGGAGGGCCAATTGATAATGAGCAGTTCTTC	TRBD2	TRBJ2-1	TRBV5-1	many
CASSPSGEDEQFF	TGCGCCAGCAGCCCCTCCGGGGAGGACGAGCAGTTCTTC	-	TRBJ2-1	TRBV5-1	many
CASSLTEWVGAFF	TGTGCCAGCAGCTTAACTGAGTGGGTCGGGGCTTTCTTT	-	TRBJ1-1	TRBV7-9	-
CASSTGTVEYEQYF	TGCGCCAGCAGTACCGGGACAGTAGAGTACGAGCAGTACTTC	TRBD1	TRBJ2-7	TRBV5-1	many
CASSNRGESSYEQYF	TGTGCCAGTAGTAACAGGGGCGAGAGCTCCTACGAGCAGTACTTC	TRBD1	TRBJ2-7	TRBV19	many
CASSLGPSGTNYEQYF	TGCGCCAGCAGCTTGGGGCCTAGCGGGACGAACTACGAGCAGTACTTC	TRBD2	TRBJ2-7	TRBV5-1	many
CASSYRGRSSGANVLTF	TGTGCCAGCAGCTACAGGGGGAGAAGCTCTGGGGCCAACGTCCTGACTTTC	TRBD1	TRBJ2-6	TRBV7-9	many
CSADGTSGMWNEQFF	TGCAGTGCTGATGGGACTAGCGGGATGTGGAATGAGCAGTTCTTC	TRBD2	TRBJ2-1	TRBV20-1	few
CASSLRLAGLGETQYF	TGCGCCAGCAGCTTGAGACTAGCGGGCCTAGGAGAGACCCAGTACTTC	TRBD2	TRBJ2-5	TRBV5-1	-
CASSFSGGSHQPQHF	TGTGCCAGCAGTTTCTCAGGAGGTTCCCATCAGCCCCAGCATTTT	-	TRBJ1-5	TRBV12-3/TRBV12-4	many
CSAREGRGEEKLFF	TGCAGTGCTAGAGAGGGCAGGGGAGAGGAAAAACTGTTTTTT	-	TRBJ1-4	TRBV20-1	many
CASSQERAGPLYEQYF	TGTGCCAGCAGTCAAGAACGGGCAGGCCCCCTCTACGAGCAGTACTTC	-	TRBJ2-7	TRBV7-9	many
CASSESIPTDKRDTQYF	TGTGCCAGCAGTGAGTCTATCCCAACAGACAAGAGAGATACGCAGTATTTT	-	TRBJ2-3	TRBV25-1	-
CASSQVRRERDNEQFF	TGTGCCAGCAGCCAAGTTCGGCGGGAGAGGGACAATGAGCAGTTCTTC	TRBD2	TRBJ2-1	TRBV4-2	many
CASSYLAGTKETQYF	TGTGCCAGCAGTTATCTCGCCGGGACTAAGGAGACCCAGTACTTC	TRBD2	TRBJ2-5	TRBV6-5	many
CASSSTTGEGDTQYF	TGTGCTAGCAGCTCGACCACAGGGGAGGGAGATACGCAGTATTTT	-	TRBJ2-3	TRBV7-7	many
CSARPRTEETQYF	TGCAGTGCTAGACCACGGACAGAGGAGACCCAGTACTTC	-	TRBJ2-5	TRBV20-1	many
CASSPTGQETQYF	TGCGCCAGCAGCCCCACCGGGCAAGAGACCCAGTACTTC	-	TRBJ2-5	TRBV5-1	many
CASSLKPGQNTGELFF	TGTGCCAGCAGCTTGAAGCCGGGACAGAACACCGGGGAGCTGTTTTTT	-	TRBJ2-2	TRBV5-5	many
CASSLSNRGRTDTQYF	TGTGCCAGCAGCTTATCCAACAGGGGGCGCACAGATACGCAGTATTTT	TRBD1	TRBJ2-3	TRBV7-8	many
CASSYLGNEQFF	TGTGCCAGCAGTTATCTTGGGAATGAGCAGTTCTTC	-	TRBJ2-1	TRBV6-2/TRBV6-3	many
CASSPGAGGNTEAFF	TGCGCCAGCAGCCCGGGGGCAGGGGGGAACACTGAAGCTTTCTTT	TRBD1	TRBJ1-1	TRBV5-1	-
CASSRDRGNTGELFF	TGTGCCAGCAGTAGGGACAGGGGGAACACCGGGGAGCTGTTTTTT	TRBD1	TRBJ2-2	TRBV6-1	many
CSARIQGVGYGYTF	TGCAGTGCTAGGATACAGGGGGTGGGGTATGGCTACACCTTC	TRBD1	TRBJ1-2	TRBV20-1	few
CASSLGGVEQYF	TGCGCCAGCAGCTTGGGAGGGGTCGAGCAGTACTTC	-	TRBJ2-7	TRBV5-1	medium-sized
CSADLDQQFF	TGCAGCGCCGACCTCGACCAGCAGTTCTTC	-	TRBJ2-1	TRBV29-1	many
CASSFGGDPGNTIYF	TGCGCCAGCAGCTTCGGGGGCGATCCTGGAAACACCATATATTTT	-	TRBJ1-3	TRBV5-1	many
CASSLVVTSGYNEQFF	TGCGCCAGCAGCCTAGTCGTCACTAGCGGTTACAATGAGCAGTTCTTC	TRBD2	TRBJ2-1	TRBV5-1	many
CAATGGEETQYF	TGTGCCGCGACAGGGGGGGAAGAGACCCAGTACTTC	TRBD1	TRBJ2-5	TRBV7-9	-
CASSLDRASYEQYF	TGTGCCAGCAGCTTAGACAGGGCATCCTACGAGCAGTACTTC	-	TRBJ2-7	TRBV11-2	-
CASSIGGSTESHEQYF	TGTGCCAGCAGCATTGGCGGGAGCACCGAATCCCACGAGCAGTACTTC	TRBD2	TRBJ2-7	TRBV5-8	many
CASSLGARIVETQYF	TGCGCCAGCAGCTTAGGGGCGAGGATTGTTGAGACCCAGTACTTC	-	TRBJ2-5	TRBV5-1	many
CASENSASDTQYF	TGTGCTAGTGAGAATTCGGCGTCAGATACGCAGTATTTT	-	TRBJ2-3	TRBV12-5	-
CASSLGGRFGNQPQHF	TGTGCCAGCAGCTTAGGAGGGAGGTTTGGCAATCAGCCCCAGCATTTT	-	TRBJ1-5	TRBV11-2	many
CASSVGTGGAYEQYF	TGTGCTAGCAGCGTAGGGACAGGGGGTGCCTACGAGCAGTACTTC	TRBD1	TRBJ2-7	TRBV7-7	many
CASSLVRAGELFF	TGTGCCAGCAGCTTGGTACGGGCCGGGGAGCTGTTTTTT	-	TRBJ2-2	TRBV5-5	many
CSARDQGGGSYNEQFF	TGCAGTGCTAGAGATCAGGGCGGCGGCTCCTACAATGAGCAGTTCTTC	-	TRBJ2-1	TRBV20-1	few
CASSVLGGAAVYGYTF	TGTGCCAGCAGCGTACTGGGGGGGGCCGCCGTCTATGGCTACACCTTC	-	TRBJ1-2	TRBV25-1	many
CSARERRDLTETQYF	TGCAGTGCTAGAGAACGACGGGACCTAACGGAGACCCAGTACTTC	-	TRBJ2-5	TRBV20-1	many
CASRGSVAGEETQYF	TGCGCCAGCAGGGGGAGCGTAGCGGGAGAGGAGACCCAGTACTTC	TRBD2	TRBJ2-5	TRBV5-1	many
CASSFSGRAGSHEQYF	TGTGCCAGCAGCTTTAGCGGGAGGGCCGGGAGCCACGAGCAGTACTTC	TRBD2	TRBJ2-7	TRBV7-8	many
CSVLGLAGGTQYF	TGCAGCGTTCTTGGACTAGCGGGAGGGACCCAGTACTTC	TRBD2	TRBJ2-5	TRBV29-1	many
CASSYGLAGGPGEAQYF	TGTGCCAGCAGCTACGGACTAGCGGGAGGGCCCGGAGAAGCCCAGTACTTC	TRBD2	TRBJ2-5	TRBV7-8	few
CSARDIGSNSPLHF	TGCAGTGCTAGAGATATAGGGTCTAATTCACCCCTCCACTTT	-	TRBJ1-6	TRBV20-1	many
CASSGGQGTVYEQYF	TGTGCCAGCAGTGGAGGACAGGGAACGGTGTACGAGCAGTACTTC	TRBD1	TRBJ2-7	TRBV6-1	few
CATSGSEGETQYF	TGTGCCACCAGTGGATCGGAGGGGGAGACCCAGTACTTC	-	TRBJ2-5	TRBV24-1	few
CASSPTVIHEQFF	TGCGCCAGCAGCCCGACAGTTATCCATGAGCAGTTCTTC	-	TRBJ2-1	TRBV5-1	many